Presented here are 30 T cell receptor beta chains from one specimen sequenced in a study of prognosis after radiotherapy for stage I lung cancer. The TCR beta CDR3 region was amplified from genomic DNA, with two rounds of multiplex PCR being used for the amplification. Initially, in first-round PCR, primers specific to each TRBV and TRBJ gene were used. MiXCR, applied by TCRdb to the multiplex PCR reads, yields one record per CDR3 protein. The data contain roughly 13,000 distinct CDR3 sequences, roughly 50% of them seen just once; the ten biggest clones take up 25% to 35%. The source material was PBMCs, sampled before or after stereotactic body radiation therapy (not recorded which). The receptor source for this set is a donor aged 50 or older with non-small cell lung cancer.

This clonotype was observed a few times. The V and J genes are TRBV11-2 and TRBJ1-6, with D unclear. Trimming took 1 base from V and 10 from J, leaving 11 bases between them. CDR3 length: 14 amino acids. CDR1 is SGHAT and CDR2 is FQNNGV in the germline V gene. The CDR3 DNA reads TGTGCCAGCAGCTTAGTTCTGAGAAACTCACCCCTCCACTTT. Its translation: CASSLVLRNSPLHF.

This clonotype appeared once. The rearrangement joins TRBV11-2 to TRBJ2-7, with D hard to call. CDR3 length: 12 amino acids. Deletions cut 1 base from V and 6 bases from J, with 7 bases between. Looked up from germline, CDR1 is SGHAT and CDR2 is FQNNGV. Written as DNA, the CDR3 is TGTGCCAGCAGCTTAGGGCAGTTCGAGCAGTACTTC. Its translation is CASSLGQFEQYF.

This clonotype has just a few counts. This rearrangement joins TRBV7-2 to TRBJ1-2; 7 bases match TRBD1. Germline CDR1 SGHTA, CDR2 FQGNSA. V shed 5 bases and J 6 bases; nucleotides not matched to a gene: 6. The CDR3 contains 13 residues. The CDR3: CASSRTGPNGYTF. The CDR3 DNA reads TGTGCCAGCAGCAGGACAGGTCCGAATGGCTACACCTTC.

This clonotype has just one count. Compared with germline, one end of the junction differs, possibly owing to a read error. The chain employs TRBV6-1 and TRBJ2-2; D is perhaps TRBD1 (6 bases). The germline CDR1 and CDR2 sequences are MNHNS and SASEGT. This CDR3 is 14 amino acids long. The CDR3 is CVSKRDTNTGELFF. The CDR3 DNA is TGTGTCAGCAAACGGGACACTAACACCGGGGAGCTGTTTTTT.

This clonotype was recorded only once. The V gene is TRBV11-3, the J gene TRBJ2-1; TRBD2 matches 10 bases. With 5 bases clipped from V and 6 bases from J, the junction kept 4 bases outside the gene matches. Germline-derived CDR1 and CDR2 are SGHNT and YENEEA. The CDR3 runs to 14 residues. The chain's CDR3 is CASSPGLALNEQFF. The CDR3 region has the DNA TGTGCCAGCAGCCCGGGACTAGCGCTCAATGAGCAGTTCTTC.

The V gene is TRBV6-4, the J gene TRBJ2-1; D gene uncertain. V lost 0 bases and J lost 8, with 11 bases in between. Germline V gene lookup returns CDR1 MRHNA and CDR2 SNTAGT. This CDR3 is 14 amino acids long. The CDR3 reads CASSDSTSRDEQFF. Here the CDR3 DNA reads TGTGCCAGCAGTGACTCGACCAGCAGAGATGAGCAGTTCTTC.

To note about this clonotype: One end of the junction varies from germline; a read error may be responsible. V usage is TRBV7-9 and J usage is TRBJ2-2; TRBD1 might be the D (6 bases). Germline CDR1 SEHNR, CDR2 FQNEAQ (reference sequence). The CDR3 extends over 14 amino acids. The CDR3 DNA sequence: TGTGCCAGCAGGGACAGCGCGAACACCTGGGAGCTGTTTTTT. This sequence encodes CASRDSANTWELFF.

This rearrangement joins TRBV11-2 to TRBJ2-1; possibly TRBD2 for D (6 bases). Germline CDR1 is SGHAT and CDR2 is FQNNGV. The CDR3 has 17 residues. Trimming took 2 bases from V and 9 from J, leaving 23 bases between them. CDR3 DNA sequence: TGTGCCAGCAGCTTATTGGGAGCGGGCTCCCCCTCTGTTGAGCAGTTCTTC. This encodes CASSLLGAGSPSVEQFF.

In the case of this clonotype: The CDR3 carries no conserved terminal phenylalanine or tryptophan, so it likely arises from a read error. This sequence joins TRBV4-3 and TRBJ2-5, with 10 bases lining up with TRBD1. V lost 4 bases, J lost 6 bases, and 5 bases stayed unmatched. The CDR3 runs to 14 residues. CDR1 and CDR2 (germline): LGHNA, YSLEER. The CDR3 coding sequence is TGCGCCAGCAGCCCGACAGGGGGCACGAAGACCCAGTACTCC. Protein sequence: CASSPTGGTKTQYS.

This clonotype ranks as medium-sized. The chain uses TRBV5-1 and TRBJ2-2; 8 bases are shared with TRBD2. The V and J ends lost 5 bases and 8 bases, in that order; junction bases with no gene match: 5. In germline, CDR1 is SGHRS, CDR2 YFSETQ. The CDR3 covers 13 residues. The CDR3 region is CASSLLAVGELFF. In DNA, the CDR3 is TGCGCCAGCAGTCTACTAGCGGTGGGGGAGCTGTTTTTT.

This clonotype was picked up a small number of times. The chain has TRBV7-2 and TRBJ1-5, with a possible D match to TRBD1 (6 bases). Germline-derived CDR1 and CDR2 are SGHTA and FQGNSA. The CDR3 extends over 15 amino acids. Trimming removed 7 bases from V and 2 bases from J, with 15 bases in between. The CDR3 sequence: CASTPGRGGNQPQHF. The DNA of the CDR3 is TGTGCCAGCACCCCCGGCAGGGGTGGCAATCAGCCCCAGCATTTT. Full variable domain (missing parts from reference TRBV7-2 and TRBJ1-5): GAGVSQSPSNKVTEKGKDVELRCDPISGHTALYWYRQSLGQGLEFLIYFQGNSAPDKSGLPSDRFSAERTGGSVSTLTIQRTQQEDSAVYLCASTPGRGGNQPQHFGDGTRLSIL.

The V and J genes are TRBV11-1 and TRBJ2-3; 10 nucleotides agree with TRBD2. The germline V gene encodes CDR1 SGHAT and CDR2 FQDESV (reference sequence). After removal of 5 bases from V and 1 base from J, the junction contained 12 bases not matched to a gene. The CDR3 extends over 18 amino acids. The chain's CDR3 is CASSRGLAVWAGTDTQYF. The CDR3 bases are TGTGCCAGCAGCCGTGGACTAGCGGTATGGGCGGGCACAGATACGCAGTATTTT.

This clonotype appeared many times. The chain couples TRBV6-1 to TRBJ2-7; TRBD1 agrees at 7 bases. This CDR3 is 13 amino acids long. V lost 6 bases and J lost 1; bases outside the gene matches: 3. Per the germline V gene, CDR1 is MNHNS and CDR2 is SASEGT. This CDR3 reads CASSRQGSYEQYF. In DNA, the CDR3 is TGTGCCAGCAGCCGACAGGGATCCTACGAGCAGTACTTC.

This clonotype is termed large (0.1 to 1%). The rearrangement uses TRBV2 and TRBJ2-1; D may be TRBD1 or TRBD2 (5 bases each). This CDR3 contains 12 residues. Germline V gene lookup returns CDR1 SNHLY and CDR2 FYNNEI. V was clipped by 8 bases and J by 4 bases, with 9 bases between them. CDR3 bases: TGTGCCAGCCTGGGGGAATACAATGAGCAGTTCTTC. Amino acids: CASLGEYNEQFF. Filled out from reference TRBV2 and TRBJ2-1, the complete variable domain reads EPEVTQTPSHQVTQMGQEVILRCVPISNHLYFYWYRQILGQKVEFLVSFYNNEISEKSEIFDDQFSVERPDGSNFTLKIRSTKLEDSAMYFCASLGEYNEQFFGPGTRLTVL.

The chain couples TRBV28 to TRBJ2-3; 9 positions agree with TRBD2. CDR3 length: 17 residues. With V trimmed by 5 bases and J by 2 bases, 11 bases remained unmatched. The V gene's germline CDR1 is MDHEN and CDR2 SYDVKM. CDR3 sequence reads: CASSMTSGVGNTDTQYF. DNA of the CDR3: TGTGCCAGCAGTATGACTAGCGGCGTGGGTAACACAGATACGCAGTATTTT.

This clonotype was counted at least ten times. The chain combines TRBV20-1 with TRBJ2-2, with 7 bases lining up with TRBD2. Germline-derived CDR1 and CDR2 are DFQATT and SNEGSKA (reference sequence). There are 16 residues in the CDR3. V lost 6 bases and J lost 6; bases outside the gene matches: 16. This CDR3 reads CSAEYGAGVGPGELFF. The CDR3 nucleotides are TGCAGTGCAGAGTATGGGGCGGGAGTAGGGCCCGGGGAGCTGTTTTTT.

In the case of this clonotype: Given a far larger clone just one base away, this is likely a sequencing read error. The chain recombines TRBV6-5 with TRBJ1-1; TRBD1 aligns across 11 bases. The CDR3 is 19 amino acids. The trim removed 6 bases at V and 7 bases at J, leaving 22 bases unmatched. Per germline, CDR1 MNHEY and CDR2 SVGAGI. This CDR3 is CASRESRWTGGARRNEAFF. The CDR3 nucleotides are TGTGCCAGCAGGGAAAGTCGGTGGACAGGGGGCGCGAGGCGCAATGAAGCTTTCTTT.

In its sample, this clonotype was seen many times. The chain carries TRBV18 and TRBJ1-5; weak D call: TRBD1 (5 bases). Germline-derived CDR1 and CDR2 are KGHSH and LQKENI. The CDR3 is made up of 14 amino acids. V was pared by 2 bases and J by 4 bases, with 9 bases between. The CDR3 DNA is TGTGCCAGCTCACCAGGGGGGATGAATCAGCCCCAGCATTTT. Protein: CASSPGGMNQPQHF.

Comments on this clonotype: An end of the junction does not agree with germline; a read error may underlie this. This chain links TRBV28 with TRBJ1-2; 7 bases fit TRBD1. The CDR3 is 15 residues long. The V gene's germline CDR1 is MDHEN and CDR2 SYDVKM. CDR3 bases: TGTGCCATCAGTGGGGGGACAGCAGATATCTATGTCTACACCTTC. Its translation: CAISGGTADIYVYTF.

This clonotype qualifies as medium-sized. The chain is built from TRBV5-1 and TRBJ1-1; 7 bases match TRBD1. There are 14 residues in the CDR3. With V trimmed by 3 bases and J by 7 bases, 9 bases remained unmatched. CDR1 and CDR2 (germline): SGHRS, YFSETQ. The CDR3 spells CASSSIPNRGEAFF. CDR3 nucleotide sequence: TGCGCCAGCAGCTCCATACCCAACAGGGGTGAAGCTTTCTTT. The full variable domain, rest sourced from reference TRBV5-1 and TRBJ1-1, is KAGVTQTPRYLIKTRGQQVTLSCSPISGHRSVSWYQQTPGQGLQFLFEYFSETQRNKGNFPGRFSGRQFSNSRSEMNVSTLELGDSALYLCASSSIPNRGEAFFGQGTRLTVV.

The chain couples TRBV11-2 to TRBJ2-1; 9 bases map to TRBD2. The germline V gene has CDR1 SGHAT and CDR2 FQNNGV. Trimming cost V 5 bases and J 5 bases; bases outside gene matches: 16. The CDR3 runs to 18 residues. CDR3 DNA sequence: TGTGCCAGCAGCCCACGGCGGGAGGGGGGATCTAGGGACAATGAGCAGTTCTTC. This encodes CASSPRREGGSRDNEQFF.

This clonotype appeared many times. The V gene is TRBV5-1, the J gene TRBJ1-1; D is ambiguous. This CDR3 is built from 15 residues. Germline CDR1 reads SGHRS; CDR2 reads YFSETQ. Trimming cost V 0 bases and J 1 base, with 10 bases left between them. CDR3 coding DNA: TGCGCCAGCAGCTTGGATCCGGCACGGAACACTGAAGCTTTCTTT. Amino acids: CASSLDPARNTEAFF.

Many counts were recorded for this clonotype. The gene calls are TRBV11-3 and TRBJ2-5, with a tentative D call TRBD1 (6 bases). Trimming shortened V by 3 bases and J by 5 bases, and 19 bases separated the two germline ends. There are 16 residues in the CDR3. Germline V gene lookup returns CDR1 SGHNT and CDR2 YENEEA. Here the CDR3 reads CASSFSGGRSKETQYF. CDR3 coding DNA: TGTGCCAGCAGCTTTAGTGGGGGCCGGAGTAAGGAGACCCAGTACTTC.

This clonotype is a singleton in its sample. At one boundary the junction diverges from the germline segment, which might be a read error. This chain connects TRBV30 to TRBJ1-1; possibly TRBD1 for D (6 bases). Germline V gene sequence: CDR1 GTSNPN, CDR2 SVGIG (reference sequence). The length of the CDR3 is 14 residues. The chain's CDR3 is CAWCSGGLLTEASF. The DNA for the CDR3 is TGTGCCTGGTGTTCGGGGGGGCTCCTCACTGAAGCTTCCTTT.

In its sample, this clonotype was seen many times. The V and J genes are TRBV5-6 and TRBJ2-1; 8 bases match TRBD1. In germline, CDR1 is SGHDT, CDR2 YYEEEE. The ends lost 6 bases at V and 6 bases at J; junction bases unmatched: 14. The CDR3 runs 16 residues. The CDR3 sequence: CASTLFPGGSSNEQFF. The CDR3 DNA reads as TGTGCCAGCACCTTATTCCCAGGGGGCAGCAGCAATGAGCAGTTCTTC.

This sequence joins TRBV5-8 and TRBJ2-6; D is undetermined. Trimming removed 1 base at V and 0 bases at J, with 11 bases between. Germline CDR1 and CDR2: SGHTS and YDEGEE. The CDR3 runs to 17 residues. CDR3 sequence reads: CASSLTVSSSGANVLTF. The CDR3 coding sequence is TGTGCCAGCAGCTTGACAGTATCCAGCTCTGGGGCCAACGTCCTGACTTTC. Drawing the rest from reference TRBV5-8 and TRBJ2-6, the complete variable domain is EAGVTQSPTHLIKTRGQQATLRCSPISGHTSVYWYQQALGLGLQFLLWYDEGEERNRGNFPPRFSGRQFPNYSSELNVNALELEDSALYLCASSLTVSSSGANVLTFGAGSRLTVL.

The CDR3 protein is CSARAGTSGNNEQFF. CDR3 DNA: TGCAGTGCTAGGGCGGGTACCTCTGGGAACAATGAGCAGTTCTTC. The chain combines TRBV20-1 with TRBJ2-1; D is possibly TRBD2 (5 bases). Germline V lookup: CDR1 DFQATT, CDR2 SNEGSKA (reference sequence). Deletions cut 3 bases from V and 5 bases from J, with 17 bases between. The CDR3 is made up of 15 amino acids.

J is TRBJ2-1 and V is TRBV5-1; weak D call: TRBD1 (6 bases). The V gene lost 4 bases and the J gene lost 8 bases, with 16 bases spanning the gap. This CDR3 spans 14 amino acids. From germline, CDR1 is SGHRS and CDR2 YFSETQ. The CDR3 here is CASSPGWDTDEQFF. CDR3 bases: TGCGCCAGCAGCCCAGGTTGGGACACAGATGAGCAGTTCTTC.

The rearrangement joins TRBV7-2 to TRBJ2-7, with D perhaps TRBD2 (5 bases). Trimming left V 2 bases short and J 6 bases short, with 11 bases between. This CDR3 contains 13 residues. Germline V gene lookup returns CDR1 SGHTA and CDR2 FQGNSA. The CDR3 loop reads CASSLWGAAEQYF. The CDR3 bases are TGTGCCAGCAGCTTATGGGGAGCGGCCGAGCAGTACTTC.

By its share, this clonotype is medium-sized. The CDR3 coding sequence is TGCAGTGCTACGACTAGCGGGAGTCTCACAGATACGCAGTATTTT. It yields the protein CSATTSGSLTDTQYF. The V gene is TRBV20-1, the J gene TRBJ2-3, with 12 bases that match TRBD2. Germline lookup yields CDR1 DFQATT and CDR2 SNEGSKA (reference sequence). J lost 2 bases, V lost 4 bases, and 4 bases had no gene match. The CDR3 runs to 15 residues.